The entry below gives a single TCR beta chain sequence along with its context. Its antigen is unknown. The data stem from a study of vaccination and CD4 T cells after COVID-19. As for the study in general: Between diagnosis and the drawing of post-COVID samples lay a median around 100 days (range 35 to 161). Post-vaccine sample collection happened at a median of roughly 72 days after dose two, ranging 14 to 241.

Cultured CD4+ T cell DNA was sequenced using the Oncomine TCR Beta short-read assay. TCRdb reanalysed the PCR reads using MiXCR and keeps one entry per CDR3 protein. Among 20,000 to 30,000 distinct CDR3 sequences listed, about three fifths were seen once. This CDR3 region has 15 residues. Germline CDR1 SEHNR, CDR2 FQNEAQ (reference sequence). V trimming: 6 bases; J trimming: 2 bases; junction bases outside the gene matches: 7. Treatment: approximately nine-day PBMC culture with coronavirus spike peptide pools or control peptides (ViraFEST assay). This chain links TRBV7-9 with TRBJ1-1, with 9 bases that match TRBD1. Sequencing was done on a sample of CD4+ T cells from blood, cultured in vitro. This receptor was taken from a human donor who had recovered from COVID-19. CDR3 region: CASSPWDRANTEAFF. For the CDR3, the DNA is TGTGCCAGCAGTCCCTGGGACAGGGCAAACACTGAAGCTTTCTTT.